Presented here are 5 T cell receptor beta chains from one specimen sequenced in a study of beta chain features in type 1 diabetes (dated by TCRdb to the late 2010s). These receptors have no known antigen. Study-wide findings and limitations: A moderate but significant shortening of TCRB CDR3 length was observed in type 1 diabetes patients in all four CD4+ subsets.

The library was generated by the immunoSEQ multiplex PCR assay. All of the isolated RNA was reverse transcribed with the High Capacity cDNA Reverse Transcription Kit, so expressed TCRB transcripts were sequenced. The table comes from immuneACCESS by way of TCRdb, which keeps in-frame sequences with V and J called. Part of the clones is missing from these tables; in studies checked, under half for an unresolved V gene and the rest for unknown reasons. The table for this sample lists around 41,000 clones; 66% of them were counted only once. The top ten hold under 2% of the sample. Sequenced: Tregs from blood. The sample's cell subset or site label, decoded: regulatory CD4+ T cells. Receptors were obtained from a young man with type 1 diabetes. Some clones in this sample may be carry-over from other donors' samples.

The V and J genes are TRBV4-3 and TRBJ1-2; D unresolved. Germline V gene sequence: CDR1 LGHNA, CDR2 YSLEER. CDR3 length: 16 amino acids. V was pared by 0 bases and J by 12 bases, with 23 bases between. The CDR3 region has the DNA TGCGCCAGCAGCCAAGATCTAGCGACCTTTCCCTATGTCGACACCTTC. Translating it yields CASSQDLATFPYVDTF.

The gene calls are TRBV18 and TRBJ2-1; TRBD2 is a possible D gene (5 bases). With 3 bases removed from V and 4 bases from J, the gap between germline ends came to 10 bases. The CDR3 extends over 14 amino acids. CDR1 is KGHSH and CDR2 is LQKENI in the germline V gene. CDR3 nucleotide sequence: TGTGCCAGCTCACCTGCGGACTCTTACAATGAGCAGTTCTTC. Its translation is CASSPADSYNEQFF.

The V call is TRBV20-1, the J call TRBJ2-1; D is perhaps TRBD2 (5 bases). Germline V gene data show CDR1 as DFQATT and CDR2 as SNEGSKA (reference sequence). The CDR3 has 11 amino acids. Trimming removed 6 bases at V and 9 bases at J, with 12 bases between. The CDR3 loop is CSARARGEQFF. The DNA of the CDR3 is TGCAGTGCCCGCGCTCGGGGTGAGCAGTTCTTC.

This chain joins TRBV7-2 and TRBJ1-1; 7 nucleotides agree with TRBD1. Per germline, CDR1 SGHTA and CDR2 FQGNSA. The trim removed 5 bases at V and 6 bases at J, leaving 6 bases unmatched. This CDR3 spans 13 amino acids. CDR3 DNA: TGTGCCAGCAGCCGGAGGGGGCTTGCTGAAGCTTTCTTT. Its translation is CASSRRGLAEAFF.

The chain carries TRBV4-1 and TRBJ2-4; D is perhaps TRBD2 (5 bases). V dropped 1 base and J dropped 8 bases, with 12 bases sitting between them. The CDR3 totals 14 residues. Germline CDR1 and CDR2: MGHRA and YSYEKL. The CDR3 nucleotides are TGCGCCAGCAGCCAAGTCTTCGGGGTCGACATTCAGTACTTC. Its translation is CASSQVFGVDIQYF.